The clone carrying this TCR beta chain was observed a few times. Its antigen is unidentified. The entry originates in a study of T cell repertoires in cytomegalovirus infection. Across the study: Recently described HLA-C-restricted plus well-studied HLA-B-restricted CMV epitopes were used.

The germline CDR1 and CDR2 sequences are LGHNA and YSLEER. This CDR3 has 18 residues. J lost 5 bases, V lost 0 bases, and 9 bases had no gene match. Using its own MiXCR run on the reads, TCRdb lists one record per CDR3 protein. Seen here are a few hundred thousand distinct CDR3 sequences, roughly 43% observed once, and the top ten hold around 50%. The specimen was cultured PBMCs, collected from culture after CMV antigen stimulation. The rearrangement links TRBV4-3 to TRBJ2-2, with 10 bases fitting TRBD2. The receptor was isolated from a human donor in good health (CMV status not recorded). Some clones in this sample may be carry-over from other donors' samples. The CDR3 sequence: CASSQDGLAGVGTGELFF. The CDR3 bases are TGCGCCAGCAGCCAAGATGGGCTAGCGGGAGTCGGTACCGGGGAGCTGTTTTTT.